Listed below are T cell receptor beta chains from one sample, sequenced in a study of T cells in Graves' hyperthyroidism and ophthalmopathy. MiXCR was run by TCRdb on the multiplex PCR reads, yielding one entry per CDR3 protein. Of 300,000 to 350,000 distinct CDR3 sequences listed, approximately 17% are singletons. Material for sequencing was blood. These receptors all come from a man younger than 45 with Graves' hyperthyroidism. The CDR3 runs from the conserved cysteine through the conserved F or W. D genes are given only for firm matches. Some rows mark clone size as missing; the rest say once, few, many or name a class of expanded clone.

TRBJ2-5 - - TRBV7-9 TGTGCCAGCAGCTCCAGAGACCTCCAAGAGACCCAGTACTTC CASSSRDLQETQYF
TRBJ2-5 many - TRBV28 TGTGCCAGCAGTTTGATGGTGGAGACCCAGTACTTC CASSLMVETQYF
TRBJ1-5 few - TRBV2 TGTGCCAGCAGTGAATTTGACTTAGAAAATCAGCCCCAGCATTTT CASSEFDLENQPQHF
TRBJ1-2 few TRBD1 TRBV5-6 TGTGCCAGCAGCTCGCAGAAACAGGGGGCGCGTAGTGGCTACACCTTC CASSSQKQGARSGYTF
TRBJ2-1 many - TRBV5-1 TGCGCCTCTTCCGGGCTCCTGGGGTCCTACAATGAGCAGTTCTTC CASSGLLGSYNEQFF
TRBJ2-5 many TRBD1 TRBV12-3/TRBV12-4 TGTGCCAGCAGTAACACCGGGACAGGGGGCGGGGAGACCCAGTACTTC CASSNTGTGGGETQYF
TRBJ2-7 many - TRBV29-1 TGCAGCGTTGATCGGGGTACGGACAGCTCCTACGAGCAGTACTTC CSVDRGTDSSYEQYF
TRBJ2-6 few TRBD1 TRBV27 TGTGCCAGCCTCTCGACCCGTCAGGGGGAGTCGTCTGGGGCCAACGTCCTGACTTTC CASLSTRQGESSGANVLTF
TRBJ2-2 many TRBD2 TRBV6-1 TGTGCCAGCAGTCTAGCGGGAGGAATCGGGGAGCTGTTTTTT CASSLAGGIGELFF
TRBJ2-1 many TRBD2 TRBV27 TGTGCCAGCACCGCAGCGGGAGCGGGCTACAATGAGCAGTTCTTC CASTAAGAGYNEQFF
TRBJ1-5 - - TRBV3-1 TGTGCCAGCAGCTTGGGGGGGACTCAGCCCCGGCATTTT CASSLGGTQPRHF
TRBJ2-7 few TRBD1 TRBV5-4 TGTGCCAGCAGACCGGGACAGGGTCTATCCTACGAGCAGTACTTC CASRPGQGLSYEQYF
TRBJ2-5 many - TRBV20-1 TGCAGTGCTAGAGATGGGACACGATATGGGGAGACCCAGTACTTC CSARDGTRYGETQYF
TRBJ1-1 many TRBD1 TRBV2 TGTGCCACCAGGGGGCAGCCGAACACTGAAGCTTTCTTT CATRGQPNTEAFF
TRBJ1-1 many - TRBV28 TGTGCCAGCAGTCCCATAGGTGTGAACACTGAAGCTTTCTTT CASSPIGVNTEAFF
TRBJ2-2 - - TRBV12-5 TGTGCTAGTGGTTTGAGGTTGGGGTACCCCGGGGAGCTGTTTTTT CASGLRLGYPGELFF
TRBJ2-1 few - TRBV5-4 TGTGCCAGCAGCTCCGTGAAGTCCACCGATAATTATGAGCAGTTCTTC CASSSVKSTDNYEQFF
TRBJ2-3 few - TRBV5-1 TGCGCCAGCAGCTTGCCAGGGCGAGCGACAGATACGCAGTATTTT CASSLPGRATDTQYF
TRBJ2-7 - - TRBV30 TGTGCCTGGAGTGACAGGCAATACGAGCAGTACTTC CAWSDRQYEQYF
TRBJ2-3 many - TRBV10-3 TGTGCCATCAGTGAGTCCACAGATACGCAGTATTTT CAISESTDTQYF
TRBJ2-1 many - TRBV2 TGTGCCAGCAAAACGGAGAGTGAGCAGTTCTTC CASKTESEQFF
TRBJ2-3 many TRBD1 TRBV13 TGTGCCAGCAGCTTAGGAGGGGGCCCAGATACGCAGTATTTT CASSLGGGPDTQYF
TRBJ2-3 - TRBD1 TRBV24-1 TGTGCCACCAGTCGGGGACAGGGGGCTGCAGATACGCAGTATTTT CATSRGQGAADTQYF
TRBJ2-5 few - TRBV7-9 TGTGCCAGCAGCTTTGATTCCGTGGTAGAGACCCAGTACTTC CASSFDSVVETQYF
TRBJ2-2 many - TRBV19 TGTGCCAGCACGGAGAACACCGGGGAGCTGTTTTTT CASTENTGELFF
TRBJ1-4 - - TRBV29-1 TGCAGCGTTGCGGACCTACAGGGAAGTGAAAAACTGTTTTTT CSVADLQGSEKLFF
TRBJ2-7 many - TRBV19 TGTGCCAGTAGTATGAGGGGAGACGAGTACGAGCAGTACTTC CASSMRGDEYEQYF
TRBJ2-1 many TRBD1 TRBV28 TGTGCCAGCAGCACAAGCGGACAGGAGAGTCGTGAGCAGTTCTTC CASSTSGQESREQFF
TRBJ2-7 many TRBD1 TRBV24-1 TGTGCCACCAGTGACTCACGACAGGGGCGTCCCTACGAGCAGTACTTC CATSDSRQGRPYEQYF
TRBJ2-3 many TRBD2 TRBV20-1 TGCAGTGCTTCGGGACTAGCGGGAGGAAGCACAGATACGCAGTATTTT CSASGLAGGSTDTQYF
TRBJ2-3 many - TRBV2 TGTGCCAGCAGTGACCGTGATTATACGCAGTATTTT CASSDRDYTQYF
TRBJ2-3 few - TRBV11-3 TGTGCCAGCGGGGGCCGGGAGTTACATACGCAGTATTTT CASGGRELHTQYF
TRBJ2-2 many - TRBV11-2 TGTGCCAGCAGGAATCTACAGGGGCGGAGGGGAACCGGGGAGCTGTTTTTT CASRNLQGRRGTGELFF
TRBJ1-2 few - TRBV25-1 TGTGCCAGCAGTTCGAGGGAGATGGCCTATGGCTACACCTTC CASSSREMAYGYTF
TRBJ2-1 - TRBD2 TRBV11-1 TGTGCCAGCAGCTTAGGGCTAGCGGGAGGGGGTGGAATCAATGAGCAGTTCTTC CASSLGLAGGGGINEQFF
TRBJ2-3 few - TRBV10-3 TGTGCCATCAAAAGGCAGAGTAGTGGTACAGATACGCAGTATTTT CAIKRQSSGTDTQYF
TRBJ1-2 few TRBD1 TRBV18 TGTGCCAGCTCTAAAGCCGGGACAGGGCCCGGTTTGAACTATGGCTACACCTTC CASSKAGTGPGLNYGYTF
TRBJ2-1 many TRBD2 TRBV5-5 TGTGCCAGCAGCTTGGCTAGCGGGATGTACAATGAGCAGTTCTTC CASSLASGMYNEQFF
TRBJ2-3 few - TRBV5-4 TGTGCCAGCAGCGGGGGGGGCCTCACAGATACGCAGTATTTT CASSGGGLTDTQYF
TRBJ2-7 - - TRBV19 TGTGCCAGTAGTGCAGTGGGCGAATTATACGAGCAGTACTTC CASSAVGELYEQYF